These 10 T cell receptor beta chains came from one sample sequenced in a study of vaccination and CD4 T cells after COVID-19. Sequenced with the Oncomine TCR Beta short-read assay was DNA taken from cultured CD4+ T cells. TCRdb reprocessed the PCR reads with MiXCR, giving one entry per CDR3 protein. The sample yields about 3,700 distinct CDR3 sequences, over 20% seen once. No cognate antigen is known for these TCRs. Sample treatment: approximately 11-day PBMC culture with coronavirus spike peptide pools or control peptides (ViraFEST assay). Material for sequencing was CD4+ T cells from blood, cultured in vitro. The receptors originated from a human donor who had recovered from COVID-19.

The gene calls are TRBV11-2 and TRBJ1-2; D call uncertain. Germline values: CDR1 SGHAT, CDR2 FQNNGV. This CDR3 has 13 amino acids. V lost 0 bases, J lost 4 bases, and 6 bases lay in between. The CDR3 bases are TGTGCCAGCAGCTTAGAGGCTGGCTATGGCTACACCTTC. This gives the protein CASSLEAGYGYTF.

This clonotype has only a few counts. The gene calls are TRBV20-1 and TRBJ2-4; 9 bases fit TRBD2. The CDR3 has 16 amino acids. Per the germline V gene, CDR1 is DFQATT and CDR2 is SNEGSKA (reference sequence). Losses at the gene ends were 3 bases for V and 0 bases for J; bases not matched to a gene: 6. This CDR3 is CSASNPAGGAKNIQYF. The CDR3 nucleotides read TGCAGTGCTAGTAATCCAGCGGGGGGAGCCAAAAACATTCAGTACTTC.

V usage is TRBV10-3 and J usage is TRBJ1-2; D is perhaps TRBD1 (5 bases). CDR1 is ENHRY, CDR2 SYGVKD, per germline. There are 13 residues in the CDR3. V lost 0 bases to trimming and J lost 7 bases, with 9 bases between them. In DNA, the CDR3 is TGTGCCATCAGTGAGTCAGGGCAGGGTGGCTACACCTTC. Translating it yields CAISESGQGGYTF.

The genes are TRBV28 and TRBJ2-3; possible D gene TRBD1, 5 bases. The V and J ends lost 5 bases and 2 bases respectively, with 11 bases between them. Germline CDR1 and CDR2: MDHEN and SYDVKM. CDR3 length: 14 residues. In nucleotides, the CDR3 is TGTGCCAGCAGTCCTCAAGGGGCCACAGATACGCAGTATTTT. Amino acid sequence: CASSPQGATDTQYF.

V is TRBV7-9 and J is TRBJ1-5; D gene ambiguous. This CDR3 has 13 residues. CDR1 and CDR2 from the germline V gene are SEHNR and FQNEAQ (reference sequence). V shed 1 base and J shed 4 bases, with 5 bases lying between them. CDR3 protein: CASSLGPNQPQHF. The CDR3 DNA reads TGTGCCAGCAGCTTAGGCCCAAATCAGCCCCAGCATTTT.

The rearrangement links TRBV19 to TRBJ1-2; weak D call: TRBD1 (5 bases). V lost 2 bases and J 1 base, leaving 14 bases between the germline ends. Germline CDR1 and CDR2: LNHDA and SQIVND (reference sequence). CDR3 length equals 16 residues. The CDR3 DNA sequence: TGTGCCAGTAGTATACCCGGGACGTTAGATAACTATGGCTACACCTTC. Amino acids: CASSIPGTLDNYGYTF.

The gene calls are TRBV11-2 and TRBJ2-7, with 7 bases that match TRBD2. J gave up 9 bases and V 0 bases, and 11 bases lay outside the gene matches. The CDR3 contains 15 residues. Germline-derived CDR1 and CDR2 are SGHAT and FQNNGV. The CDR3 protein is CASSLEGGGKVGQYF. The DNA for the CDR3 is TGTGCCAGCAGCTTAGAAGGCGGGGGAAAAGTCGGGCAGTACTTC. Supplemented by reference TRBV11-2 and TRBJ2-7, the full variable domain reads EAGVAQSPRYKIIEKRQSVAFWCNPISGHATLYWYQQILGQGPKLLIQFQNNGVVDDSQLPKDRFSAERLKGVDSTLKIQPAKLEDSAVYLCASSLEGGGKVGQYFGPGTRLTVT.

J is TRBJ1-2 and V is TRBV29-1; D is unclear. CDR1 and CDR2 (germline): SQVTM, ANQGSEA. Trimming took 1 base from V and 0 from J, leaving 6 bases between them. This CDR3 is built from 13 residues. The CDR3, as DNA: TGCAGCGTTGAAGGAGGTTCTAACTATGGCTACACCTTC. It is translated as CSVEGGSNYGYTF.

This clonotype was seen a handful of times. This chain joins TRBV5-3 and TRBJ1-2, with D perhaps matching TRBD1 (5 bases). TRBV5-3 is given ORF status, its function remaining uncertain. The CDR3 is 14 residues long. V was clipped by 2 bases and J by 0 bases, with 8 bases between them. For the CDR3, the DNA is TGTGCCAGAAGCTTCAGGGAAGCTAACTATGGCTACACCTTC. Residues: CARSFREANYGYTF.

In nucleotides, the CDR3 is TGTGCCAGCAGCCAAGCCGGGTTCTATGGCTACACCTTC. This translates into CASSQAGFYGYTF. The chain employs TRBV3-1 and TRBJ1-2; no clear D gene. Germline V CDR1 and CDR2: LGHDT, YNNKEL (reference sequence). V lost 1 base and J 4 bases, leaving 7 bases between the germline ends. The CDR3 contains 13 residues.